Included here is one TCR beta chain sequence, with context. This entry belongs to a study of blood T cell repertoires in COVID-19. In the study overall: From T cells, B-cell-depleted T cells, or PBMCs came the material, which was cDNA or gDNA.

The CDR3 is 19 residues long. V trimming: 5 bases; J trimming: 6 bases; junction bases outside the gene matches: 22. Germline V lookup: CDR1 LNHDA, CDR2 SQIVND (reference sequence). Method: immunoSEQ multiplex PCR; TCRdb's copy keeps in-frame clones and lacks some. The repertoire holds 300,000 to 350,000 clones, 65% to 85% seen once, with roughly 3% in the top ten. The specimen sequenced was peripheral blood. The V and J genes are TRBV19 and TRBJ1-2; 9 bases align to TRBD1. The TCR comes from a man in his thirties or forties with active or convalescent COVID-19. CDR3 in amino acids: CASSHFRDREGGRPNGYTF. As DNA, the CDR3 is TGTGCCAGTAGTCATTTTAGGGACAGGGAAGGGGGAAGGCCCAATGGCTACACCTTC. The whole variable domain, remainder taken from reference TRBV19 and TRBJ1-2, is DGGITQSPKYLFRKEGQNVTLSCEQNLNHDAMYWYRQDPGQGLRLIYYSQIVNDFQKGDIAEGYSVSREKKESFPLTVTSAQKNPTAFYLCASSHFRDREGGRPNGYTFGSGTRLTVV.